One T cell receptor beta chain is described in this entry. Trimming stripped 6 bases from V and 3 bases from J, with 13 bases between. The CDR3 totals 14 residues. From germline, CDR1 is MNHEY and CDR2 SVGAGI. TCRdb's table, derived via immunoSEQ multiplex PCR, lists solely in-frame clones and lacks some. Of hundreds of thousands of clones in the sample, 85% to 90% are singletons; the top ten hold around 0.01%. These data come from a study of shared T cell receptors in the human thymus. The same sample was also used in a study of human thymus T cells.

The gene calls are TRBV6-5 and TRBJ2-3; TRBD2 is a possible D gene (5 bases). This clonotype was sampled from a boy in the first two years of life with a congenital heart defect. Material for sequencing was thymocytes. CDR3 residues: CASSLSPGTDTQYF. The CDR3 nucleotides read TGTGCCAGCAGCCTATCCCCGGGAACAGATACGCAGTATTTT.